These 8 T cell receptor beta chains were sequenced from one sample in a study of beta chain features in type 1 diabetes. Study-level points and caveats: A moderate, significant TCRB CDR3 shortening appeared in type 1 diabetes across four CD4+ subsets.

These TCRs are of unknown antigen specificity. The isolated RNA, all of it, was reverse transcribed, so expressed TCRB transcripts were what got sequenced. The data were produced by immunoSEQ multiplex PCR, yet TCRdb's version contains in-frame clones alone and is incomplete. The sample consists of around 280,000 clones, 15% of them appearing once. Sequencing was done on a sample of naive CD4+ T cells from blood. All receptors come from a man between 18 and 29 years old with type 1 diabetes.

The chain couples TRBV13 to TRBJ1-1; possible D gene TRBD1, 6 bases. V was clipped by 4 bases and J by 6 bases, with 15 bases between them. Germline lookup yields CDR1 PRHDT and CDR2 FYEKMQ (reference sequence). This CDR3 has 14 amino acids. CDR3 residues: CASSSGAGAAEAFF. CDR3 nucleotides: TGTGCCAGCAGCTCTGGGGCAGGGGCCGCTGAAGCTTTCTTT.

This clone came up a few times. The J gene is TRBJ1-5, the V gene TRBV21-1. TRBV21-1 is described as a pseudogene. This CDR3 region has 19 residues. CDR3 protein: CASSSGTPPKGISNQPQHF. The CDR3 coding sequence is TGTGCCAGCAGCAGCGGGACGCCCCCCAAGGGGATTAGCAATCAGCCCCAGCATTTT.

This clone was observed a few times. CDR3 protein: CAISEAGDSPLHF. The CDR3 DNA reads TGTGCCATCAGTGAGGCGGGAGATTCACCCCTCCACTTT. V is TRBV10-3 and J is TRBJ1-6, with D unclear. CDR1 and CDR2 (germline): ENHRY, SYGVKD. CDR3 length: 13 amino acids. Trimming pared 2 bases from V and 8 bases from J, leaving 7 bases between.

The J gene is TRBJ1-5, the V gene TRBV29-1; TRBD1 matches at 7 bases. This CDR3 comprises 13 residues. J was trimmed by 3 bases and V by 4 bases; bases with no gene match: 3. The germline gives CDR1 SQVTM, CDR2 ANQGSEA. The CDR3 DNA sequence: TGCAGCGTTGCCCAGGGGGACAATCAGCCCCAGCATTTT. It yields the protein CSVAQGDNQPQHF.

The rearrangement joins TRBV6-1 to TRBJ2-3; no clear D gene. With 4 bases removed from V and 4 bases from J, the gap between germline ends came to 3 bases. Germline CDR1 is MNHNS and CDR2 is SASEGT. The length of the CDR3 is 11 residues. The CDR3 nucleotides read TGTGCCAGCAGTGGAGCAGATACGCAGTATTTT. Its protein is CASSGADTQYF.

This clone was counted between two and nine times. This chain links TRBV7-2 with TRBJ2-3; perhaps TRBD2 as D (6 bases). The V gene lost 6 bases and the J gene lost 10 bases, with 14 bases spanning the gap. From germline, CDR1 is SGHTA and CDR2 FQGNSA. CDR3 size: 12 residues. The CDR3 loop is CASRGTVGPQYF. In DNA, the CDR3 is TGTGCCAGCAGGGGGACTGTTGGGCCGCAGTATTTT.

A few counts support this clone. The chain joins TRBV28 to TRBJ2-7; no clear D. The CDR3 sequence is 12 residues long. The V gene's germline CDR1 is MDHEN and CDR2 SYDVKM. Trimming removed 5 bases at V and 0 bases at J, with 5 bases between. CDR3 in amino acids: CASSPISYEQYF. DNA for the CDR3: TGTGCCAGCAGTCCTATCTCCTACGAGCAGTACTTC.

The chain couples TRBV27 to TRBJ2-1, with 10 bases matching TRBD2. Germline lookup yields CDR1 MNHEY and CDR2 SMNVEV (reference sequence). V was pared by 4 bases and J by 5 bases, with 2 bases of the junction left unmatched. The CDR3 extends over 14 amino acids. CDR3 residues: CASSWTSGNNEQFF. For the CDR3, the DNA is TGTGCCAGCAGTTGGACTAGCGGAAACAATGAGCAGTTCTTC.